The T cell receptor beta chain described here comes from a study of molecular identifiers for immune sequencing clone quantification. This CDR3 region has 15 residues. V dropped 6 bases and J dropped 2; count of bases not matched to a gene: 10. CDR1 is MDHEN and CDR2 is SYDVKM in the germline V gene. TCRdb reanalysed the PCR reads using MiXCR and keeps one entry per CDR3 protein. The profile shows about 510,000 distinct CDR3 sequences, about a fifth of them singletons. This clonotype was recorded many times. The clonotype was recovered from a human donor in good health. Some libraries in this study had Jurkat cell RNA spiked in. The gene calls are TRBV28 and TRBJ2-7; 7 bases are shared with TRBD1. The material sequenced was naive CD8+ T cells from blood, with Jurkat cell RNA spiked in. This sample's subset: FACS-sorted CD8+CD4-CCR7+CD45RA+ naive T cells. The DNA for the CDR3 is TGTGCCAGCAGGGACCCCGGGACAGCACCCTACGAGCAGTACTTC. Translating it yields CASRDPGTAPYEQYF.